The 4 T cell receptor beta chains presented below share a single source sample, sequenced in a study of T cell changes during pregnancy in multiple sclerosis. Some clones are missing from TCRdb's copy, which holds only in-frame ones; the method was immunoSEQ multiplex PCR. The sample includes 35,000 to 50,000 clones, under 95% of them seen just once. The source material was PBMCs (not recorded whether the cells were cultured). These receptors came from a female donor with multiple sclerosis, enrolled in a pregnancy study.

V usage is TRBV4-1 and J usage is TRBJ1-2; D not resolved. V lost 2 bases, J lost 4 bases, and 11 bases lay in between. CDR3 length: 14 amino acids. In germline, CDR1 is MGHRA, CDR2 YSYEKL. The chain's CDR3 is CASSQPARSYGYTF. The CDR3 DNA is TGCGCCAGCAGCCAACCCGCTCGTAGCTATGGCTACACCTTC.

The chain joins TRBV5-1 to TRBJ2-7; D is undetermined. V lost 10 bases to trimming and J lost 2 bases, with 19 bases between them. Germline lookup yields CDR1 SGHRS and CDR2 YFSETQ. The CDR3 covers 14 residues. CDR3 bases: TGCGCCTCAAAATCTTTAGGGATTCCCTACGAGCAGTACTTC. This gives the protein CASKSLGIPYEQYF.

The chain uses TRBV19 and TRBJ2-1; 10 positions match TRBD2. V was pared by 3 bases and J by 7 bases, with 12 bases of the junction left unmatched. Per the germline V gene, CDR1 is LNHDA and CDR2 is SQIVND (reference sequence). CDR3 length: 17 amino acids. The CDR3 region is CASSMVRASGRLNEQFF. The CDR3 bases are TGTGCCAGTAGTATGGTTAGGGCTAGCGGGAGACTGAATGAGCAGTTCTTC.

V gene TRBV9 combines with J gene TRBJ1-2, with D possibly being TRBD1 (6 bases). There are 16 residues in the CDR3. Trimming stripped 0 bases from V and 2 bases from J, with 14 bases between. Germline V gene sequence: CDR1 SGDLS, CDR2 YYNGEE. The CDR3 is CASSVDLGGSNYGYTF. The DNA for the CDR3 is TGTGCCAGCAGCGTAGACTTGGGGGGCAGCAACTATGGCTACACCTTC.